This T cell receptor beta chain was retrieved from a study of T cell responses to AZD1222 COVID-19 vaccine. Study summary: Pooled in the analysis were second doses at about 4 or about 12 weeks. Study findings and constraints: Increased Spike-specific TCR breadth and depth were observed after two AZD1222 doses. Only a handful of people who got AZD1222 tested seropositive at baseline. Vaccine-associated CD4 TCRs spanned spike, dominant at 160-218 and 743-854.

Produced via immunoSEQ multiplex PCR; TCRdb's table is partial and in-frame only. Seen here are 150,000 to 200,000 clones, 90% to 95% observed once, and the top ten hold 9.2%. V shed 2 bases and J shed 2 bases, with 14 bases lying between them. The germline V gene has CDR1 SGHKS and CDR2 YYEKEE (reference sequence). The CDR3 covers 15 residues. As regards this clone: Antigen specificity is unknown.

This clonotype was obtained from an adult in good health. The sequencing here drew on peripheral blood, taken on day 0 of AZD1222 vaccination. J is TRBJ2-7 and V is TRBV5-5; possible D gene TRBD1, 6 bases. The CDR3 here is CASSLNYRATYEQYF. Written as DNA, the CDR3 is TGTGCCAGCAGCTTAAATTACAGGGCTACCTACGAGCAGTACTTC. The variable domain in full, completed from reference TRBV5-5 and TRBJ2-7, reads DAGVTQSPTHLIKTRGQQVTLRCSPISGHKSVSWYQQVLGQGPQFIFQYYEKEERGRGNFPDRFSARQFPNYSSELNVNALLLGDSALYLCASSLNYRATYEQYFGPGTRLTVT.